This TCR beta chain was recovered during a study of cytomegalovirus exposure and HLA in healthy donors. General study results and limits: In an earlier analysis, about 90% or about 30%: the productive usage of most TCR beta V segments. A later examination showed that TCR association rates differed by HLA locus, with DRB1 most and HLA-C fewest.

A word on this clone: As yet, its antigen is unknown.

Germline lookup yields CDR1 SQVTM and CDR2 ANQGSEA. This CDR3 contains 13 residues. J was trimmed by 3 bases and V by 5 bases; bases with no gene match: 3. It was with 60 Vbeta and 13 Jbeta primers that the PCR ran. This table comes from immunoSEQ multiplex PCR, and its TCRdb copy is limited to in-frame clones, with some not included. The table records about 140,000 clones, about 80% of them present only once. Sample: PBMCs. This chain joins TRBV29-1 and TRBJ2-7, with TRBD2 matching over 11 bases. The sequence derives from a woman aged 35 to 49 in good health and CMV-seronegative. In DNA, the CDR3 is TGCAGCGTTTCCGGGACTAGCGGCTACGAGCAGTACTTC. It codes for CSVSGTSGYEQYF.